Here is one TCR beta chain with its context. Germline CDR1 and CDR2: DFQATT and SNEGSKA (reference sequence). The CDR3 length is 14 residues. The data stem from a study of T cells expressing NK-cell markers. Using the 5' RACE reads, TCRdb records one entry per CDR3 protein without DNA. There are some 450,000 distinct CDR3 sequences in the sample, with less than 7.5% held by the top ten. Sequenced input: blood T cells: a sorted CD56 or NKG2C T cell subset, CD4+ or CD8+ T cells, or bulk PBMC T cells (not recorded which). The clonotype originates from a woman between 18 and 70 years old in good health. The chain is built from TRBV20-1 and TRBJ2-5. This chain's CDR3 is CSAPNPGYQETQYF.